This T cell receptor beta chain derives from a study of T cell repertoires in cytomegalovirus infection (dated by TCRdb to the late 2010s). As for the study more broadly: Donor HLA type was relevant to the analysis, because carriage of CMV infection together with the matching HLA type was indicated by public TCR beta signatures.

Notes on this clonotype: Which antigen it targets is not known. Per-nucleotide qualities are absent, and no much larger clonotype sits a single base away.

Based on the germline V gene, the CDR1 and CDR2 sequences are MDHEN and SYDVKM. From cysteine to phenylalanine, the CDR3 is 15 amino acids long. Only the CDR3 DNA stays, 45 bases, in frame from base 1. For this chain, trimming is 5 bases at the V end and 10 bases at the J end, and the number of junction bases without a gene match is 13. Summary of the overall study and its limitations: The ex vivo response was dominated by HLA-C-restricted CMV-specific TCR beta clonotypes, which also provided the single most frequent clonotype in two of eight donors. Carriers of CMV infection plus the relevant HLA type were discriminated by the cumulative frequency of public TCR beta family members in the study cohort and in an independent roughly 340-donor cohort.

TCRdb names Illumina HiSeq 1500 as the instrument used. TCRdb redid the processing of the public reads, applying fastp at Q25 and MiXCR, and retained in-frame beta chains. Every CDR3 protein is listed once, alongside the most common genes and DNA of its rows. The sample records hundreds of thousands of distinct CDR3 sequences, approximately 40% of which are singletons. The top ten hold more than 2.5% of the sample. Here the chain combines TRBV28 and TRBJ2-1, and 8 junction bases match TRBD1. The sequence was collected from a human donor in good health (CMV status not recorded). Some clones in this sample may be carry-over from other donors' samples. The sequencing sample was made of PBMCs. The bases are TGTGCCAGCAGTCGCGGGACAGGTGGGTCGAGGGAGCAGTTCTTC. Its protein reads: CASSRGTGGSREQFF.